What follows are 30 T cell receptor beta chains derived from one specimen sequenced in a study of control samples from healthy donors and cancer patients. Data came from immunoSEQ multiplex PCR; TCRdb stores just in-frame clones and leaves some out. This sample has under 80,000 clones, with roughly 93% found just once. Source material: PBMCs. The receptors derive from a woman between 35 and 50 years old with lung cancer.

The rearrangement links TRBV30 to TRBJ1-1; D is undetermined. CDR3 length: 12 residues. Trimming left V 0 bases short and J 11 bases short, with 13 bases between. Germline loops: CDR1 GTSNPN, CDR2 SVGIG (reference sequence). The CDR3 region has the DNA TGTGCCTGGAGTGTACAGCCCCCTACGGCTTTCTTT. This gives the protein CAWSVQPPTAFF. Looking up the rest from reference TRBV30 and TRBJ1-1 gives the full variable domain: SQTIHQWPATLVQPVGSPLSLECTVEGTSNPNLYWYRQAAGRGLQLLFYSVGIGQISSEVPQNLSASRPQDRQFILSSKKLLLSDSGFYLCAWSVQPPTAFFGQGTRLTVV.

V gene TRBV7-9 combines with J gene TRBJ2-5; 10 nucleotides line up with TRBD2. The germline V gene has CDR1 SEHNR and CDR2 FQNEAQ (reference sequence). J lost 3 bases, V lost 5 bases, and 6 bases had no gene match. The CDR3 has 15 residues. The CDR3 here is CASSPSGGRKETQYF. In nucleotides, the CDR3 is TGTGCCAGCAGCCCTAGCGGGGGCCGGAAAGAGACCCAGTACTTC.

This clone was observed once. V usage is TRBV5-1 and J usage is TRBJ1-2; D may be TRBD1 (5 bases). Germline V gene lookup returns CDR1 SGHRS and CDR2 YFSETQ. V shed 4 bases and J shed 2 bases, with 9 bases lying between them. CDR3 length equals 13 residues. The CDR3 region is CASSPDTNYGYTF. The CDR3 nucleotides read TGCGCCAGCAGCCCGGACACAAACTATGGCTACACCTTC.

V usage is TRBV3-1 (or the pseudogene TRBV3-2) and J usage is TRBJ1-5, with a weak D call TRBD1 (6 bases). The CDR3 has 14 amino acids. With 4 bases removed from V and 1 base from J, the gap between germline ends came to 8 bases. Germline CDR1 is LGHDT and CDR2 is YNNKEL (reference sequence). CDR3 amino acids: CASSPRGSNQPQHF. As DNA, the CDR3 is TGTGCCAGCAGCCCGAGGGGGAGCAATCAGCCCCAGCATTTT.

The chain has TRBV5-1 and TRBJ1-5, with D possibly being TRBD1 (5 bases). The CDR3 is 15 amino acids. CDR1 and CDR2 from the germline V gene are SGHRS and YFSETQ. With 6 bases removed from V and 1 base from J, the gap between germline ends came to 14 bases. This CDR3 is CASTIGGESNQPQHF. The CDR3 coding sequence is TGCGCCAGCACCATTGGGGGGGAAAGCAATCAGCCCCAGCATTTT.

The rearrangement joins TRBV6-4 to TRBJ2-1; no firm D call. V shed 0 bases and J shed 5 bases, with 8 bases lying between them. The CDR3 is made up of 14 amino acids. CDR1 and CDR2 (germline): MRHNA, SNTAGT. The CDR3 loop reads CASSDSARHNEQFF. As DNA, the CDR3 is TGTGCCAGCAGTGACTCCGCTCGGCACAATGAGCAGTTCTTC.

The chain combines TRBV11-2 with TRBJ2-1; 7 bases align to TRBD2. Germline V gene data show CDR1 as SGHAT and CDR2 as FQNNGV. This CDR3 has 14 residues. Germline trimming cut 3 bases from V and 5 bases from J; bases unmatched to any gene: 4. The CDR3 sequence is CASSFWTRNNEQFF. The CDR3, as DNA: TGTGCCAGCAGCTTTTGGACTAGAAACAATGAGCAGTTCTTC.

This clone was detected a few times. The chain uses TRBV10-3 and TRBJ1-1; D remains ambiguous. V was pared by 8 bases and J by 1 base, with 14 bases between. Germline V gene lookup returns CDR1 ENHRY and CDR2 SYGVKD. CDR3 length: 14 amino acids. The CDR3 reads CAIGSLLGNTEAFF. The CDR3 DNA reads TGTGCCATCGGAAGCCTCTTGGGGAACACTGAAGCTTTCTTT.

The chain combines TRBV6-6 with TRBJ2-5; D is undetermined. Trimming pared 6 bases from V and 5 bases from J, leaving 13 bases between. Germline CDR1 MNHNY, CDR2 SVGAGI (reference sequence). The CDR3 runs to 13 residues. CDR3 residues: CASSSGSWETQYF. The DNA of the CDR3 is TGTGCCAGCAGCTCCGGGTCCTGGGAGACCCAGTACTTC.

V usage is TRBV20-1 and J usage is TRBJ1-4; D remains unclear. Trimming pared 3 bases from V and 8 bases from J, leaving 16 bases between. CDR1 and CDR2 (germline): DFQATT, SNEGSKA (reference sequence). There are 14 residues in the CDR3. The chain's CDR3 is CSASLGMLGEKLFF. The CDR3 DNA follows: TGCAGTGCTAGTTTAGGGATGTTGGGGGAAAAACTGTTTTTT.

This sequence joins TRBV30 and TRBJ2-2, with D perhaps being TRBD1 or TRBD2 (6 bases each). From germline, CDR1 is GTSNPN and CDR2 SVGIG (reference sequence). The V end lost 4 bases, the J end lost 4 bases, and 13 bases lay between the germline ends. The CDR3 loop spans 14 amino acids. The CDR3 nucleotides are TGTGCCTGGATACCGGGGGCGGGCACCGGGGAGCTGTTTTTT. It translates to CAWIPGAGTGELFF. The full variable domain, with the rest looked up from reference TRBV30 and TRBJ2-2, is SQTIHQWPATLVQPVGSPLSLECTVEGTSNPNLYWYRQAAGRGLQLLFYSVGIGQISSEVPQNLSASRPQDRQFILSSKKLLLSDSGFYLCAWIPGAGTGELFFGEGSRLTVL.

This chain uses TRBV4-1 with TRBJ1-5, with 8 bases matching TRBD1. J was trimmed by 11 bases and V by 1 base; bases with no gene match: 10. The CDR3 totals 15 residues. CDR1 is MGHRA, CDR2 YSYEKL, per germline. The CDR3 spells CASSQGPDRGRSQHF. The CDR3 DNA is TGCGCCAGCAGCCAAGGCCCAGACAGGGGAAGGTCCCAGCATTTT.

Here the CDR3 reads CASSLGVWEQFF. The CDR3, as DNA: TGTGCCAGCAGTTTGGGGGTTTGGGAGCAGTTCTTC. The chain combines TRBV12-3 or TRBV12-4 with TRBJ2-1; either TRBD1 or TRBD2 may fit D (5 bases each). V lost 3 bases, J lost 10 bases, and 10 bases lay in between. The length of the CDR3 is 12 residues.

The chain has TRBV18 and TRBJ1-6, with D unresolved. The V gene's germline CDR1 is KGHSH and CDR2 LQKENI. V gave up 2 bases and J gave up 7 bases, with 9 bases separating them. This CDR3 is built from 14 residues. The chain's CDR3 is CASSPEHGNSPLHF. The CDR3 bases are TGTGCCAGCTCACCAGAACACGGCAATTCACCCCTCCACTTT.

V usage is TRBV30 and J usage is TRBJ1-1, with a weak D call TRBD1 (5 bases). The CDR3 is made up of 12 amino acids. V lost 2 bases, J lost 3 bases, and 7 bases lay in between. Germline CDR1 reads GTSNPN; CDR2 reads SVGIG (reference sequence). As DNA, the CDR3 is TGTGCCTGGAGTCCCAGGGACACTGAAGCTTTCTTT. This encodes CAWSPRDTEAFF.

The CDR3 loop is CASSSRGKSSYNEQFF. CDR3 sequence (DNA): TGTGCCAGCAGCTCCCGAGGCAAGAGCTCCTACAATGAGCAGTTCTTC. The chain links TRBV11-2 to TRBJ2-1; D is unresolved. The V and J ends lost 4 bases and 0 bases respectively, with 13 bases between them. The CDR3 covers 16 residues. Germline V gives CDR1 SGHAT, CDR2 FQNNGV.

The chain uses TRBV12-5 and TRBJ1-1; no reliable D call. This CDR3 is built from 13 residues. V was shortened by 0 bases and J by 7 bases, with 9 bases between the two germline ends. From germline, CDR1 is LGHNT and CDR2 FRNRAP. For the CDR3, the DNA is TGTGCTAGTGGTTTGGTAAACAGAGATGAAGCTTTCTTT. Translated: CASGLVNRDEAFF.

The chain has TRBV6-6 and TRBJ2-1, with 10 bases aligning to TRBD2. This CDR3 is built from 16 residues. Losses at the gene ends were 2 bases for V and 4 bases for J; bases not matched to a gene: 5. Germline CDR1 reads MNHNY; CDR2 reads SVGAGI (reference sequence). CDR3 DNA sequence: TGTGCCAGCAGTTACAGCGGGGGGGCCGTGTACAATGAGCAGTTCTTC. This gives the protein CASSYSGGAVYNEQFF.

This chain links TRBV30 with TRBJ1-2, with 8 positions matching TRBD1. This CDR3 contains 14 residues. J gave up 7 bases and V 2 bases, and 9 bases lay outside the gene matches. Germline CDR1 and CDR2: GTSNPN and SVGIG (reference sequence). DNA for the CDR3: TGTGCCTGGAGTCTCCAGGGGGCCAACGGTGGCTACACCTTC. Its translation is CAWSLQGANGGYTF.

The rearrangement uses TRBV11-2 and TRBJ2-1; 11 bases fit TRBD2. The CDR3 extends over 15 amino acids. The ends lost 5 bases at V and 7 bases at J; junction bases unmatched: 7. The germline CDR1 and CDR2 sequences are SGHAT and FQNNGV. Here the CDR3 DNA reads TGTGCCAGCAGCCAGGAACTAGCGGGGGTTAATGAGCAGTTCTTC. It specifies CASSQELAGVNEQFF.

The chain couples TRBV19 to TRBJ1-5, with D hard to call. The CDR3 covers 16 residues. Trimming took 1 base from V and 1 from J, leaving 11 bases between them. Germline lookup yields CDR1 LNHDA and CDR2 SQIVND (reference sequence). The CDR3 sequence is CASSIGGFRSNQPQHF. CDR3 DNA: TGTGCCAGTAGTATAGGAGGGTTTAGGAGCAATCAGCCCCAGCATTTT.

V gene TRBV7-9 combines with J gene TRBJ2-3; D unclear. CDR3 length: 13 amino acids. V shed 6 bases and J shed 0 bases, with 7 bases lying between them. The germline gives CDR1 SEHNR, CDR2 FQNEAQ (reference sequence). CDR3 protein: CASRRSSTDTQYF. CDR3 DNA: TGTGCCAGCAGACGCTCTAGCACAGATACGCAGTATTTT.

The J gene is TRBJ1-3, the V gene TRBV6-5; 7 bases line up with TRBD1. Germline assignment: CDR1 MNHEY and CDR2 SVGAGI. V lost 4 bases, J lost 4 bases, and 4 bases stayed unmatched. This CDR3 region has 14 residues. CDR3 in DNA: TGTGCCAGCAGTTCAGGGGGTCGGGGAAACACCATATATTTT. It codes for CASSSGGRGNTIYF.

The J gene is TRBJ1-2, the V gene TRBV28; D remains unclear. Germline assignment: CDR1 MDHEN and CDR2 SYDVKM. V was pared by 2 bases and J by 2 bases, with 9 bases between. This CDR3 has 14 residues. CDR3 in amino acids: CASSLDGRNYGYTF. The CDR3 DNA reads TGTGCCAGCAGTTTAGACGGGAGGAACTATGGCTACACCTTC.

The chain links TRBV3-1 (or the pseudogene TRBV3-2) to TRBJ1-2; weak D call: TRBD1 (6 bases). V lost 7 bases and J 7 bases, leaving 16 bases between the germline ends. Looked up from germline, CDR1 is LGHDT and CDR2 is YNNKEL (reference sequence). The CDR3 runs to 13 residues. CDR3 sequence reads: CASMRAGDFGYTF. The CDR3 DNA follows: TGTGCCAGCATGCGGGCAGGGGACTTTGGCTACACCTTC.

The chain recombines TRBV4-1 with TRBJ2-2; 13 positions match TRBD2. The trim removed 1 base at V and 7 bases at J, leaving 12 bases unmatched. This CDR3 is built from 19 residues. Germline V gene data show CDR1 as MGHRA and CDR2 as YSYEKL. The chain's CDR3 is CASSQGPTSGGVLGGELFF. In nucleotides, the CDR3 is TGCGCCAGCAGCCAAGGACCCACTAGCGGGGGGGTACTTGGCGGGGAGCTGTTTTTT.

This sequence joins TRBV6-5 and TRBJ1-4; D not resolved. Germline-derived CDR1 and CDR2 are MNHEY and SVGAGI. V shed 5 bases and J shed 15 bases, with 19 bases lying between them. The CDR3 contains 13 residues. The CDR3 region is CASSNFNGDPMFF. The CDR3 region has the DNA TGTGCCAGCAGTAACTTTAATGGGGATCCGATGTTTTTT.

V gene TRBV7-9 combines with J gene TRBJ2-1; a weak D match, TRBD1 (6 bases). CDR3 length: 15 residues. Germline loops: CDR1 SEHNR, CDR2 FQNEAQ (reference sequence). V lost 5 bases to trimming and J lost 7 bases, with 18 bases between them. CDR3 sequence reads: CASSPAAGEQNEQFF. In DNA, the CDR3 is TGTGCCAGCAGCCCCGCGGCAGGGGAACAGAATGAGCAGTTCTTC.

In this sample, this clone turned up once. V gene TRBV2 combines with J gene TRBJ2-5; 12 bases map to TRBD2. Per germline, CDR1 SNHLY and CDR2 FYNNEI. The CDR3 loop spans 17 amino acids. V was clipped by 3 bases and J by 2 bases; unmatched bases: 7. The CDR3 DNA sequence: TGTGCCAGCAGTGAGTGGCTAGCGGGGGGGCCACAAGAGACCCAGTACTTC. This translates into CASSEWLAGGPQETQYF.

This clone turned up a few times. This chain links TRBV19 with TRBJ1-6; the D gene is possibly TRBD1 (5 bases). Germline CDR1 LNHDA, CDR2 SQIVND (reference sequence). The CDR3 consists of 14 residues. The ends were cut back, 6 bases at V and 10 bases at J, with 16 bases in the middle. The CDR3 DNA reads TGTGCCAGTAGCCCCGGGCAGGGAGGGTCACCCCTCCACTTT. Its translation is CASSPGQGGSPLHF.